This T cell receptor beta chain was identified during a study of T cell responses to AZD1222 COVID-19 vaccine. In germline, CDR1 is DFQATT, CDR2 SNEGSKA (reference sequence). The CDR3 loop spans 12 amino acids. V dropped 3 bases and J dropped 12 bases, with 17 bases sitting between them. Sequencing used immunoSEQ multiplex PCR; TCRdb keeps in-frame clones, though not all of them. The data hold about 110,000 clones, with 91% observed a single time. The sample in question was peripheral blood, obtained on day 0 of AZD1222 vaccination. The receptor was isolated from an adult in good health. The rearrangement links TRBV20-1 to TRBJ1-1, with D tentatively TRBD1 (6 bases). The CDR3 DNA reads TGCAGTGCTAGTAATCCGGGGGGCAGTACTTTCTTT. Residues: CSASNPGGSTFF.